This T cell receptor beta chain was identified in a study of blood T cell repertoires in COVID-19. Overall study context: Collection of acute and convalescent COVID-19 samples took place in the United States, Italy and Spain. T cells, B-cell-depleted T cells, or PBMCs supplied cDNA or gDNA.

The CDR3 loop spans 15 amino acids. Between the trimmed V and J ends, which lost 2 bases and 7 bases, there was a span of 15 bases. Germline loops: CDR1 MNHEY, CDR2 SMNVEV (reference sequence). Original processing notes: Reference gene primer amplification in the assay estimated nucleated cell counts. This table comes from immunoSEQ multiplex PCR, and its TCRdb copy is limited to in-frame clones, with some not included. Clone size and V and J calls were adopted from that table, with D and trimming inferred from the DNA. The sample consists of 250,000 to 300,000 clones, about 89% of them appearing once.

The chain combines TRBV27 with TRBJ1-5, with D unclear. The receptor's source is a woman aged 55-69 years with acute or convalescent COVID-19. The material sequenced was peripheral blood. CDR3 loop: CASSLIGVEGQPQHF. CDR3 DNA: TGTGCCAGCAGTTTAATCGGGGTTGAGGGACAGCCCCAGCATTTT.